Following are 32 T cell receptor beta chains from one sample sequenced in a study of T-cell reconstitution after alpha-beta-depleted transplantation in children. Unique molecular identifiers were used to barcode this TCRbeta library. TCRdb reanalysed the PCR reads using MiXCR and keeps one entry per CDR3 protein. The profile shows about 580,000 distinct CDR3 sequences, 20% to 25% of them singletons. The source was PBMCs, mostly from graft donor cells, collected 360 days after TCRalphabeta/CD19-depleted stem cell transplant. Source of these receptors: a boy younger than two who had a stem cell transplant for acute myeloid leukemia, so the T cells may come from the graft donor.

V and J are TRBV6-5 and TRBJ2-7; a possible D gene is TRBD1 (6 bases). Germline V gene data show CDR1 as MNHEY and CDR2 as SVGAGI. Trimming cost V 0 bases and J 3 bases, with 12 bases left between them. The length of the CDR3 is 15 residues. DNA for the CDR3: TGTGCCAGCAGTTACTCTGACCGAGGGGGCTACGAGCAGTACTTC. This codes for CASSYSDRGGYEQYF.

Here the CDR3 DNA reads TGCAGGGATGACGGAGGGACCCAGTACTTC. Translated: CRDDGGTQYF. This rearrangement joins TRBV20-1 to TRBJ2-5; D might be TRBD2 (5 bases). CDR1 is DFQATT, CDR2 SNEGSKA, per germline (reference sequence). This CDR3 is 10 amino acids long.

Ten or more counts support this clonotype. The chain couples TRBV29-1 to TRBJ2-1, with TRBD2 matching over 9 bases. The CDR3 length is 15 residues. The V gene end was trimmed by 3 bases and the J gene end by 5 bases; junction bases not matched to a gene: 8. From germline, CDR1 is SQVTM and CDR2 ANQGSEA. This CDR3 is CSVERRLAGNNEQFF. In DNA, the CDR3 is TGCAGCGTTGAGCGCAGGCTAGCGGGAAACAATGAGCAGTTCTTC.

This clonotype was recorded at least ten times. This rearrangement joins TRBV5-5 to TRBJ1-6; D unclear. Germline CDR1 and CDR2: SGHKS and YYEKEE (reference sequence). CDR3 length: 11 residues. Trimming cost V 1 base and J 13 bases, with 6 bases left between them. The CDR3 region is CASSLSRPLHF. CDR3 nucleotide sequence: TGTGCCAGCAGCTTGAGTCGGCCCCTCCACTTT.

V and J are TRBV4-2 and TRBJ2-5; 7 bases are a match to TRBD2. Trimming removed 4 bases from V and 1 base from J; junction bases left unmatched: 6. The CDR3 is 15 amino acids. Germline CDR1 is LGHNA and CDR2 is YNFKEQ. CDR3 sequence: CASSPGVAGQETQYF. The CDR3 DNA sequence: TGTGCCAGCAGCCCCGGGGTAGCGGGCCAAGAGACCCAGTACTTC.

This clonotype was recorded a few times. The chain is built from TRBV29-1 and TRBJ2-3, with D possibly called TRBD1 or TRBD2 (5 bases each). From germline, CDR1 is SQVTM and CDR2 ANQGSEA. Trimming removed 0 bases at V and 2 bases at J, with 15 bases between. The CDR3 is 16 residues long. The CDR3 region has the DNA TGCAGCGTTGAAGACCCCGGGACCCCTCACACAGATACGCAGTATTTT. This codes for CSVEDPGTPHTDTQYF.

This clonotype was seen at least ten times. V and J are TRBV11-2 and TRBJ2-3; no firm D call. Trimming pared 5 bases from V and 2 bases from J, leaving 11 bases between. From germline, CDR1 is SGHAT and CDR2 FQNNGV. The CDR3 loop spans 14 amino acids. CDR3 sequence: CASSRLGLTDTQYF. CDR3 coding DNA: TGTGCCAGCAGCCGCCTTGGGCTCACAGATACGCAGTATTTT. The full variable domain, completed using reference TRBV11-2 and TRBJ2-3, is EAGVAQSPRYKIIEKRQSVAFWCNPISGHATLYWYQQILGQGPKLLIQFQNNGVVDDSQLPKDRFSAERLKGVDSTLKIQPAKLEDSAVYLCASSRLGLTDTQYFGPGTRLTVL.

The chain carries TRBV7-3 and TRBJ1-2; D might be TRBD1 (6 bases). V was pared by 5 bases and J by 4 bases, with 17 bases between. Per germline, CDR1 SGHTA and CDR2 FQGTGA. The CDR3 runs to 15 residues. CDR3 sequence: CASSLIAGDSYGYTF. The CDR3 DNA sequence: TGTGCCAGCAGCCTGATAGCAGGGGATTCCTATGGCTACACCTTC.

The chain joins TRBV4-1 to TRBJ2-5; D remains ambiguous. The CDR3 has 15 residues. The V end lost 2 bases, the J end lost 1 base, and 11 bases lay between the germline ends. CDR1 and CDR2 from the germline V gene are MGHRA and YSYEKL. In DNA form, the CDR3 reads TGCGCCAGCAGCCAATTGATGATCAGCCAAGAGACCCAGTACTTC. Protein sequence: CASSQLMISQETQYF.

This chain uses TRBV13 with TRBJ2-1, with TRBD1 identical over 8 bases. There are 15 residues in the CDR3. CDR1 is PRHDT, CDR2 FYEKMQ, per germline (reference sequence). V trimming: 1 base; J trimming: 2 bases; junction bases outside the gene matches: 1. DNA for the CDR3: TGTGCCAGCAGCTTAGAACAGGGGGCCTACAATGAGCAGTTCTTC. This sequence encodes CASSLEQGAYNEQFF.

The rearrangement uses TRBV20-1 and TRBJ2-1; no clear D gene. Trimming removed 6 bases at V and 5 bases at J, with 14 bases between. Germline assignment: CDR1 DFQATT and CDR2 SNEGSKA (reference sequence). The CDR3 consists of 13 residues. Here the CDR3 DNA reads TGCAGTGCCCCTCGTCCGTCCAACAATGAGCAGTTCTTC. Translation: CSAPRPSNNEQFF.

The chain joins TRBV6-6 to TRBJ2-1; the D gene is possibly TRBD2 (5 bases). Trimming stripped 5 bases from V and 6 bases from J, with 11 bases between. This CDR3 is 13 amino acids long. CDR1 is MNHNY and CDR2 is SVGAGI in the germline V gene (reference sequence). CDR3 sequence reads: CASSGTSFNEQFF. CDR3 sequence (DNA): TGTGCCAGCAGTGGAACTAGTTTCAATGAGCAGTTCTTC.

This clonotype showed up many times. The chain employs TRBV7-2 and TRBJ2-7; 8 positions agree with TRBD1. The CDR3 extends over 13 amino acids. V lost 8 bases to trimming and J lost 4 bases; unmatched junction nucleotides: 7. The germline gives CDR1 SGHTA, CDR2 FQGNSA. The CDR3 here is CASGQGGRYEQYF. The CDR3 DNA sequence: TGTGCCAGCGGACAGGGCGGAAGGTACGAGCAGTACTTC.

This clonotype was recorded at least ten times. This rearrangement joins TRBV7-2 to TRBJ1-6; D not resolved. The CDR3 extends over 12 amino acids. The germline CDR1 and CDR2 sequences are SGHTA and FQGNSA. Trimming shortened V by 4 bases and J by 9 bases, and 7 bases separated the two germline ends. CDR3 in amino acids: CASSSSGSPLHF. CDR3 nucleotide sequence: TGTGCCAGCAGCTCCAGTGGTTCACCCCTCCACTTT.

This clonotype was detected only a few times. V and J are TRBV28 and TRBJ1-1; the D gene is possibly TRBD1 (6 bases). Germline V lookup: CDR1 MDHEN, CDR2 SYDVKM. The CDR3 contains 14 residues. V was trimmed by 7 bases and J by 5 bases, leaving 17 bases between them. In DNA, the CDR3 is TGTGCCAGCACCCTACCCGGGGGGCGGACTGAAGCTTTCTTT. Translation: CASTLPGGRTEAFF.

This clonotype was detected ten times or more. This sequence joins TRBV5-5 and TRBJ2-2; TRBD1 is a possible D gene (6 bases). This CDR3 contains 17 residues. CDR1 and CDR2 (germline): SGHKS, YYEKEE (reference sequence). Trimming pared 0 bases from V and 2 bases from J, leaving 14 bases between. CDR3 DNA sequence: TGTGCCAGCAGCTTGGCCAGGGGCGCGGATAACACCGGGGAGCTGTTTTTT. It translates to CASSLARGADNTGELFF.

The sample holds a few counts of this clonotype. The chain joins TRBV20-1 to TRBJ2-7; possibly TRBD1 or TRBD2 for D (5 bases each). Germline assignment: CDR1 DFQATT and CDR2 SNEGSKA (reference sequence). With 4 bases removed from V and 0 bases from J, the gap between germline ends came to 16 bases. CDR3 length: 15 residues. DNA of the CDR3: TGCAGTGCTAACCTGTGGGGACGCCGCTCCTACGAGCAGTACTTC. Its protein product is CSANLWGRRSYEQYF.

This chain connects TRBV20-1 to TRBJ2-1, with 12 bases aligning to TRBD1. The junction had 13 bases not matched to a gene; V was cut back by 3 bases and J by 10 bases. CDR1 is DFQATT and CDR2 is SNEGSKA in the germline V gene (reference sequence). This CDR3 spans 16 amino acids. The CDR3 sequence is CSARFGTGGPRGEQFF. The CDR3, as DNA: TGCAGTGCTAGGTTCGGGACAGGGGGCCCCCGAGGGGAGCAGTTCTTC.

A few counts support this clonotype. This chain links TRBV18 with TRBJ2-7, with D tentatively TRBD1 or TRBD2 (5 bases each). The V end lost 2 bases, the J end lost 6 bases, and 14 bases lay between the germline ends. Germline CDR1 KGHSH, CDR2 LQKENI. CDR3 size: 14 residues. CDR3 region: CASSPGTKPSEQYV. DNA for the CDR3: TGTGCCAGCTCACCAGGGACGAAGCCCTCCGAGCAGTACGTC.

V is TRBV27 and J is TRBJ2-1, with 14 bases identical to TRBD2. The ends lost 4 bases at V and 4 bases at J; junction bases unmatched: 6. This CDR3 is built from 17 residues. Germline loops: CDR1 MNHEY, CDR2 SMNVEV (reference sequence). The CDR3 bases are TGTGCCAGCAGTTCCGGACTAGCGGGGGGTCTTTACAATGAGCAGTTCTTC. The encoded protein is CASSSGLAGGLYNEQFF.

The V and J genes are TRBV12-3 or TRBV12-4 and TRBJ2-5; D is ambiguous. V was shortened by 3 bases and J by 2 bases, with 10 bases between the two germline ends. The CDR3 totals 14 residues. The CDR3 bases are TGTGCCAGCAGTTTGTATCCAGGACAAGAGACCCAGTACTTC. Its translation: CASSLYPGQETQYF.

The chain carries TRBV11-3 and TRBJ2-5; D is perhaps TRBD1 (6 bases). This CDR3 spans 14 amino acids. The germline CDR1 and CDR2 sequences are SGHNT and YENEEA. V lost 4 bases and J lost 5, with 14 bases in between. The DNA of the CDR3 is TGTGCCAGCAGCTATACAGGGTTTTGGGAGACCCAGTACTTC. Translated: CASSYTGFWETQYF.

Ten or more counts support this clonotype. This chain links TRBV13 with TRBJ2-1; 14 bases are a match to TRBD2. The CDR3 contains 20 residues. V dropped 4 bases and J dropped 2; count of bases not matched to a gene: 13. Germline CDR1 is PRHDT and CDR2 is FYEKMQ (reference sequence). CDR3 in amino acids: CASSSRKTSGGDFPYNEQFF. The CDR3 DNA reads TGTGCCAGCAGCTCCCGCAAGACTAGCGGGGGGGATTTCCCCTACAATGAGCAGTTCTTC.

This clonotype was observed at least ten times. This sequence joins TRBV11-2 and TRBJ2-5, with TRBD1 as a possible D gene (6 bases). CDR1 is SGHAT, CDR2 FQNNGV, per germline. The V gene lost 5 bases and the J gene lost 5 bases, with 12 bases spanning the gap. The CDR3 spans 13 residues. As DNA, the CDR3 is TGTGCCAGCAGCCTACAGGGTCAGGAGACCCAGTACTTC. Protein sequence: CASSLQGQETQYF.

The chain carries TRBV20-1 and TRBJ2-4; TRBD2 aligns across 9 bases. The V gene's germline CDR1 is DFQATT and CDR2 SNEGSKA (reference sequence). The CDR3 has 14 amino acids. V shed 6 bases, J shed 1 base, and the junction held 4 bases outside the gene matches. As DNA, the CDR3 is TGCAGTGCCCAGAGCGGGGGGGCCAAAAACATTCAGTACTTC. Its translation is CSAQSGGAKNIQYF.

The chain couples TRBV20-1 to TRBJ1-2, with TRBD1 matching over 7 bases. V lost 8 bases, J lost 8 bases, and 14 bases stayed unmatched. The V gene's germline CDR1 is DFQATT and CDR2 SNEGSKA (reference sequence). CDR3 length: 13 amino acids. CDR3: CSPLDREGGGYTF. The DNA for the CDR3 is TGCAGTCCTCTCGACAGGGAGGGAGGGGGCTACACCTTC.

This clonotype was seen repeatedly, ten times or more. J is TRBJ1-5 and V is TRBV20-1; D remains unclear. The length of the CDR3 is 12 residues. Germline values: CDR1 DFQATT, CDR2 SNEGSKA (reference sequence). V shed 4 bases and J shed 2 bases, with 6 bases lying between them. The CDR3 DNA reads TGCAGTGCTACAGCAGGCAATCAGCCCCAGCATTTT. It translates to CSATAGNQPQHF.

The CDR3 reads CASSEYLYNEQFF. The CDR3, as DNA: TGCGCCAGCAGTGAGTACTTATACAATGAGCAGTTCTTC. The genes are TRBV10-2 and TRBJ2-1; D remains unclear. The length of the CDR3 is 13 residues. CDR1 is WSHSY, CDR2 SAAADI, per germline. V was pared by 1 base and J by 4 bases, with 5 bases between.

The chain recombines TRBV7-6 with TRBJ1-6; D is unresolved. There are 15 residues in the CDR3. Looked up from germline, CDR1 is SGHVS and CDR2 is FNYEAQ. V was shortened by 2 bases and J by 13 bases, with 18 bases between the two germline ends. Written as DNA, the CDR3 is TGTGCCAGCAGCTTACAGTCGCAAGGCTCCAGCCCCCTCCACTTT. Translation: CASSLQSQGSSPLHF.

CDR3 sequence (DNA): TGTGCCAGCAGCTTAGCCGGGCCCAAAGAGACCCAGTACTTC. Its protein is CASSLAGPKETQYF. J is TRBJ2-5 and V is TRBV7-2; no reliable D call. The CDR3 length is 14 residues. Trimming cost V 0 bases and J 3 bases, with 8 bases left between them. Germline assignment: CDR1 SGHTA and CDR2 FQGNSA.

This clonotype was counted between two and nine times. The chain employs TRBV10-3 and TRBJ2-6, with 12 bases identical to TRBD1. The germline V gene has CDR1 ENHRY and CDR2 SYGVKD. The V gene end was trimmed by 4 bases and the J gene end by 3 bases; junction bases not matched to a gene: 4. The CDR3 contains 17 residues. The CDR3 region has the DNA TGTGCCATCAGTGCGGGGACAGGGGGCGTTGGGGCCAACGTCCTGACTTTC. It is translated as CAISAGTGGVGANVLTF.

Comments on this clonotype: A read error is possible here, since a much larger clone lies one base away. The chain uses TRBV11-2 and TRBJ2-7, with 8 bases lining up with TRBD1. J gave up 3 bases and V 0 bases, and 10 bases lay outside the gene matches. Germline V gene sequence: CDR1 SGHAT, CDR2 FQNNGV. This CDR3 has 17 residues. The CDR3 bases are TGTGCCAGCAGCTTAGATCGCCGGACAGGGATTGGCTACGAGCAGTACTTC. Protein product: CASSLDRRTGIGYEQYF.